This T cell receptor beta chain was found in a study of blood T cell repertoires in COVID-19 (dated by TCRdb to about 2020). Concerning the study at large: Collaborator samples came from the United States, Italy and Spain and covered acute and convalescent phases of COVID-19. The material from the prospective study consisted of cDNA or gDNA derived from T cells, B-cell-depleted T cells, or PBMCs. The dataset comprised deeply sampled blood TCRbeta repertoires from subjects exposed to, actively infected with, or recovered from COVID-19. The repertoires were released in a freely available public database intended as a resource for research on the immune response to SARS-CoV-2. The samples were drawn from the first 160 participants of the ongoing ImmuneRACE study and from 1,254 subjects provided by 6 global collaborators. A de-identified subject ID, COVID-19 status, age in years and sex were almost always included in the sample metadata. Where available, HLA class I and class II types were obtained from metadata supplied by the sample provider rather than from assay-based typing. Results the study describes overall, beyond this receptor: How much clinical and demographic metadata was included differed by source and by participant, and the metadata was provided uncurated.

The collaborating institutions used their own protocols to collect whole blood in K2EDTA tubes. For TCRbeta analysis, collaborators shipped samples as frozen whole blood, isolated PBMCs, or DNA extracted from either of those sample types. The cysteine opens and the phenylalanine closes a CDR3 of 15 amino acids. Of the read, only the CDR3 DNA is kept; its 45 bases are in frame from base 1. CDR1 is given as LGHDT and CDR2 as YNNKEL, both from the germline V gene (reference sequence). The V end loses 5 bases and the J end loses 0 bases, and a stretch of 13 bases separates them. TCRbeta CDR3 regions were amplified from genomic DNA by means of the immunoSEQ Assay, a bias-controlled multiplex PCR. The study's own analysis went as follows. The number of nucleated cells in each sample was estimated by amplification of reference gene primers within the assay. To quantify the absolute abundance of each unique TCRbeta CDR3 rearrangement, sequence reads were collapsed and filtered. Productive Simpson clonality was computed per sample as the square root of Simpson's diversity index over productive rearrangements. TCRdb obtained this table from immuneACCESS and retained in-frame rearrangements with V and J assigned. These tables miss some clones; where compared with another copy, unresolved V genes account for less than half of the shortfall, and the remainder is unexplained. That table gives V, J and clone size, and the DNA gave D and trimming. This sample has roughly 250,000 clones in its table, and roughly 82% of those were observed once. The top ten clonotypes cover approximately 4.5% of the sample.

A note on this clone: Its recognized antigen is unknown. There are no base qualities to consult, and no much larger clone falls within one base.

The sample was peripheral blood. This TCR was sampled from a woman aged 70 to 79 with acute or convalescent COVID-19. The V and J genes are TRBV3-1 (or the pseudogene TRBV3-2) and TRBJ1-1; the D gene remains uncertain. The nucleotides are TGTGCCAGCAGCGCAAGCGCGCACCTGAACACTGAAGCTTTCTTT. Its translation is CASSASAHLNTEAFF.